These T cell receptor beta chains were read from a single sample in a study of T cell responses to AZD1222 COVID-19 vaccine. Sequencing was performed with immunoSEQ multiplex PCR; in TCRdb, only in-frame clones are kept and a portion is missing. The data hold some 120,000 clones, with around 92% observed a single time. The sample here was peripheral blood, taken on day 0 of AZD1222 vaccination. Receptor source: an adult in good health. Each CDR3 is given with its conserved first and last residue. A D gene is named only where the DNA matches it firmly. Clone size is given for some rows only: seen once, a few or many times, or a class if the clone is expanded.

v_gene	j_gene	abundance	d_gene	CDR3aa	CDR3nt
TRBV5-5	TRBJ2-1	-	-	CASTTITAYNEQFF	TGTGCCAGCACGACTATAACGGCCTACAATGAGCAGTTCTTC
TRBV2	TRBJ1-1	once	TRBD1	CASSGQGVTEAFF	TGTGCCAGCAGTGGGCAGGGGGTCACTGAAGCTTTCTTT
TRBV5-6	TRBJ1-2	-	-	CASRPGTSPGGYGYTF	TGTGCCAGCAGGCCGGGGACATCCCCCGGTGGCTATGGCTACACCTTC
TRBV14	TRBJ2-7	-	-	CASSQVSGIVDRYEQYF	TGTGCCAGCAGCCAAGTAAGTGGGATAGTGGACCGCTACGAGCAGTACTTC
TRBV6-5	TRBJ1-6	-	TRBD1	CASSYSGTGSSPLHF	TGTGCCAGCAGTTACTCCGGGACAGGTAGTTCACCCCTCCACTTT
TRBV30	TRBJ2-7	-	TRBD1	CAWSRTGSIYEQYF	TGTGCCTGGAGCCGGACAGGGAGTATCTACGAGCAGTACTTC
TRBV4-1	TRBJ2-7	-	TRBD2	CASSQRTGEGYEQYF	TGCGCCAGCAGCCAAAGAACTGGGGAGGGCTACGAGCAGTACTTC
TRBV6-6	TRBJ1-3	-	-	CASTQLGASGNTIYF	TGTGCCAGCACTCAGTTAGGGGCCTCTGGAAACACCATATATTTT
TRBV12-5	TRBJ2-1	once	-	CASDPDGKVYNEQFF	TGTGCTAGTGACCCCGACGGGAAAGTATACAATGAGCAGTTCTTC
TRBV10-3	TRBJ2-5	once	TRBD2	CAIRGGPLSGRYQETQYF	TGTGCCATCAGGGGGGGTCCACTTAGCGGGAGGTACCAAGAGACCCAGTACTTC
TRBV6-5	TRBJ1-3	-	TRBD1	CASSRDRNRGNTIYF	TGTGCCAGCAGCAGGGACAGGAATAGGGGAAACACCATATATTTT
TRBV7-9	TRBJ2-1	-	TRBD2	CASRPWGTSSYNEQFF	TGTGCCAGCAGGCCATGGGGGACTAGCTCCTACAATGAGCAGTTCTTC
TRBV28	TRBJ1-4	-	-	CASSFPRDDKEKLFF	TGTGCCAGCAGTTTCCCGAGGGACGATAAGGAAAAACTGTTTTTT
TRBV5-5	TRBJ2-6	-	-	CASSLLDDPRGANVLTF	TGTGCCAGCAGCTTGTTGGACGACCCCCGTGGGGCCAACGTCCTGACTTTC
TRBV28	TRBJ2-7	-	-	CASMSVAEPRYEQYF	TGTGCCAGCATGTCAGTAGCGGAGCCCCGCTACGAGCAGTACTTC
TRBV2	TRBJ1-4	-	TRBD1	CASVRGSTNEKLFF	TGTGCCAGCGTCAGGGGGTCAACTAATGAAAAACTGTTTTTT
TRBV7-9	TRBJ2-3	-	-	CASSSLAGWVDTQYF	TGTGCCAGCAGCTCGCTAGCTGGTTGGGTCGATACGCAGTATTTT
TRBV28	TRBJ1-5	-	-	CASSSRSRTGQPQHF	TGTGCCAGCAGTTCCCGATCTCGGACCGGGCAGCCCCAGCATTTT
TRBV30	TRBJ1-1	-	TRBD1	CAWKRTGLNTEAFF	TGTGCCTGGAAGCGGACAGGGCTGAACACTGAAGCTTTCTTT
TRBV6-5	TRBJ1-5	-	TRBD1	CASSSGTGGEEPQHF	TGTGCCAGCAGTAGCGGGACAGGAGGAGAGGAGCCCCAGCATTTT
TRBV11-2	TRBJ1-2	-	TRBD1	CASSIWTGKDGYTF	TGTGCCAGCAGCATATGGACAGGGAAGGATGGCTACACCTTC
TRBV10-2	TRBJ2-2	-	-	CASSDSSLGELFF	TGCGCCAGCAGCGATAGTAGTTTGGGGGAGCTGTTTTTT
TRBV10-1	TRBJ2-1	-	TRBD2	CASSEIPTSGRRNEQFF	TGCGCCAGCAGTGAAATCCCGACTAGCGGGAGGAGGAATGAGCAGTTCTTC
TRBV7-9	TRBJ1-2	-	TRBD1	CASNYRGRGYGYTF	TGTGCCAGCAACTACAGGGGGCGCGGCTATGGCTACACCTTC
TRBV27	TRBJ1-1	-	-	CASSLSHGTEAFF	TGTGCCAGCAGCCTTTCTCACGGCACTGAAGCTTTCTTT
TRBV27	TRBJ2-1	few	-	CASSFLSAGRRSSYNEQFF	TGTGCCAGCAGTTTTCTCTCTGCAGGGAGGAGGAGCTCCTACAATGAGCAGTTCTTC
TRBV29-1	TRBJ1-1	-	-	CSEIRELGFGFLNTEAFF	TGCAGCGAGATCAGGGAGCTAGGTTTCGGGTTTTTAAACACTGAAGCTTTCTTT
TRBV6-5	TRBJ1-5	-	-	CASSRTVNQPQHF	TGTGCCAGCAGCAGGACAGTCAATCAGCCCCAGCATTTT
TRBV27	TRBJ2-7	-	-	CASSSVFSLGGEQYF	TGTGCCAGCAGTTCAGTGTTCTCCCTCGGGGGCGAGCAGTACTTC
TRBV4-2	TRBJ1-5	-	-	CASSPDSNQPQHF	TGTGCCAGCAGCCCGGACAGCAATCAGCCCCAGCATTTT